One and the same sample provided the 10 T cell receptor beta chains below, sequenced in a study of blood T cell repertoires in COVID-19. Only in-frame clones appear in the TCRdb table, and some are missing; sequencing was by immunoSEQ multiplex PCR. The data hold 200,000 to 300,000 clones, with about 85% observed a single time. Sequences were obtained from peripheral blood. These receptors were obtained from a woman aged 55-70 years with active or convalescent COVID-19.

This clone was recorded only once. This chain links TRBV5-1 with TRBJ2-5; 11 bases map to TRBD2. Germline loops: CDR1 SGHRS, CDR2 YFSETQ. The junction had 6 bases not matched to a gene; V was cut back by 3 bases and J by 5 bases. The CDR3 is 15 amino acids. In nucleotides, the CDR3 is TGCGCCAGCAGCTCGGCACTAGCGGGAGAGGAGACCCAGTACTTC. Encoded protein: CASSSALAGEETQYF. The full variable domain, with the rest looked up from reference TRBV5-1 and TRBJ2-5, is KAGVTQTPRYLIKTRGQQVTLSCSPISGHRSVSWYQQTPGQGLQFLFEYFSETQRNKGNFPGRFSGRQFSNSRSEMNVSTLELGDSALYLCASSSALAGEETQYFGPGTRLLVL.

The chain recombines TRBV2 with TRBJ1-2; possible D gene TRBD1, 5 bases. The CDR3 has 13 residues. Per the germline V gene, CDR1 is SNHLY and CDR2 is FYNNEI. Trimming removed 6 bases at V and 0 bases at J, with 8 bases between. The CDR3 is CASSRGTNYGYTF. As DNA, the CDR3 is TGTGCCAGCAGCCGGGGGACTAACTATGGCTACACCTTC.

This rearrangement joins TRBV6-5 to TRBJ1-1; possible D gene TRBD1, 5 bases. V lost 6 bases, J lost 8 bases, and 10 bases lay in between. This CDR3 is 11 amino acids long. Germline loops: CDR1 MNHEY, CDR2 SVGAGI. CDR3 region: CASRAGLEAFF. CDR3 nucleotides: TGTGCCAGCAGGGCGGGACTGGAAGCTTTCTTT.

This chain links TRBV7-3 with TRBJ2-7; TRBD2 agrees at 7 bases. CDR1 and CDR2 (germline): SGHTA, FQGTGA. The trim removed 2 bases at V and 3 bases at J, leaving 1 base unmatched. This CDR3 is built from 13 residues. The CDR3 spells CASSLGTNYEQYF. In DNA form, the CDR3 reads TGTGCCAGCAGCTTAGGGACTAACTACGAGCAGTACTTC.

J is TRBJ2-1 and V is TRBV10-3; 7 bases match TRBD2. Germline CDR1 reads ENHRY; CDR2 reads SYGVKD. The ends lost 4 bases at V and 0 bases at J; junction bases unmatched: 9. The CDR3 has 17 residues. The CDR3 DNA is TGTGCCATCAGTGCGGCTAGCGGACCGAGCTCCTACAATGAGCAGTTCTTC. The encoded protein is CAISAASGPSSYNEQFF.

Comment on this clone: Other DNA sequences in this specimen translate into the identical CDR3. The rearrangement joins TRBV6-5 to TRBJ2-7; D call uncertain. The germline V and J ends were trimmed by 4 bases and 2 bases, with 9 bases remaining between them. The CDR3 totals 13 residues. Germline CDR1 reads MNHEY; CDR2 reads SVGAGI. The CDR3 DNA sequence: TGTGCCAGCAGTTCTGGCGGTCCCTACGAGCAGTACTTC. It specifies CASSSGGPYEQYF.

The rearrangement joins TRBV7-9 to TRBJ1-3; tentatively, D is TRBD1 (6 bases). The CDR3 consists of 15 residues. V gave up 6 bases and J gave up 0 bases, with 12 bases separating them. The germline CDR1 and CDR2 sequences are SEHNR and FQNEAQ (reference sequence). In DNA form, the CDR3 reads TGTGCCAGCAGTTACAGGGCGAGCTCTGGAAACACCATATATTTT. This encodes CASSYRASSGNTIYF.

The chain links TRBV11-2 to TRBJ2-3, with 8 positions matching TRBD1. Per germline, CDR1 SGHAT and CDR2 FQNNGV. The length of the CDR3 is 15 residues. After removal of 5 bases from V and 2 bases from J, the junction contained 6 bases not matched to a gene. CDR3 bases: TGTGCCAGCAGCCCCAGGGGGCGGTCCACAGATACGCAGTATTTT. Translated, it gives CASSPRGRSTDTQYF.

The V and J genes are TRBV10-1 and TRBJ1-4, with D uncertain. Germline V CDR1 and CDR2: WNHNN, SYGVQD (reference sequence). The CDR3 extends over 13 amino acids. V shed 0 bases and J shed 8 bases, with 7 bases lying between them. CDR3 loop: CASSESTGEKLFF. CDR3 nucleotide sequence: TGCGCCAGCAGTGAGTCGACTGGGGAAAAACTGTTTTTT.

The V call is TRBV5-4, the J call TRBJ1-2, with D perhaps matching TRBD1 (6 bases). The CDR3 extends over 13 amino acids. V lost 3 bases, J lost 13 bases, and 19 bases lay in between. Germline V CDR1 and CDR2: SGHNT, YYREEE (reference sequence). CDR3 in DNA: TGTGCCAGCAGCTGGGCGTCACAGGGAGCAAGCACCTTC. Its protein product is CASSWASQGASTF.